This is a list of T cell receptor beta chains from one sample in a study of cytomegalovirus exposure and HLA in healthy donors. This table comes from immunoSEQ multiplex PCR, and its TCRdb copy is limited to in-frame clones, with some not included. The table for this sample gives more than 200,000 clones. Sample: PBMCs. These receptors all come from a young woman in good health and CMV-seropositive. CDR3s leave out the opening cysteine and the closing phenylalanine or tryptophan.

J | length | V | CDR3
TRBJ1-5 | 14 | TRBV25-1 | ASSESDRGSNQPQH
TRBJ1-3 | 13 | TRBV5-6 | ASSFLGGGGNTIY
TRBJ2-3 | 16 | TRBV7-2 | ASSLMSAAAQSIDTQY
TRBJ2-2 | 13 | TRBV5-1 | ASSLAGSDAGELF
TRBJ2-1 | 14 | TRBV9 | ASSPRRGTSYNEQF
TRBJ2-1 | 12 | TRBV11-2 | ASSLFSSEDEQF
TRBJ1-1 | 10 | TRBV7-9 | ASSLGGLEAF
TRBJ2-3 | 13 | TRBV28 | ASSPSGRVTDTQY
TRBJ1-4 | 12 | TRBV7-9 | ASSFGQNNEKLF
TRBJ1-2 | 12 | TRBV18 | ASSPSEGATGYT
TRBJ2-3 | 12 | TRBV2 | ASSPAGGTDTQY
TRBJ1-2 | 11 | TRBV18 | ASSPDRGSGYT
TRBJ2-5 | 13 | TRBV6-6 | ASSPGTSAEETQY
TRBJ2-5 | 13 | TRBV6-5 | ASSWDRGGQETQY
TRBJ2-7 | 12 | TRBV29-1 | SVGGIAGDDEQY
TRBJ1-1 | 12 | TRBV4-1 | ASSQETGVREAF
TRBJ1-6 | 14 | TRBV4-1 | ASSQAGTGRGSPLH
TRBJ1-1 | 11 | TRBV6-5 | ASTLEGTTEAF
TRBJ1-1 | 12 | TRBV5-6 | ASSFRDRGVEAF
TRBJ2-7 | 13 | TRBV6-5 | ASTPGQGVSYEQY
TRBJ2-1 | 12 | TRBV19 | ASRSRGGLNEQF
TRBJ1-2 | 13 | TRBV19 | ASSMMSGQTYGYT
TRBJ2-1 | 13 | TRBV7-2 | ASSYTLAGYNEQF
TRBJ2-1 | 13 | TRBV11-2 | ASSLGAGAFNEQF
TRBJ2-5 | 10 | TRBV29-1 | SVLPGGETQY
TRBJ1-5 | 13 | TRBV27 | ASSLGGVANQPQH
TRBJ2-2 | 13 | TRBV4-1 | ASTWDRANTGELF
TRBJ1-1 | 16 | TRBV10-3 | AISEDGRDTGRNTEAF
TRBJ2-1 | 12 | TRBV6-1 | ASSGAGTRDEQF
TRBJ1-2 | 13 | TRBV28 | ASSPGQRINYGYT
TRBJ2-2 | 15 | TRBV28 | ASTFGGGLGRTGELF
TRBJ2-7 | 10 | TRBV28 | ASKRELGEQY
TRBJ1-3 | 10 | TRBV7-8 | ASSRAPNTIY
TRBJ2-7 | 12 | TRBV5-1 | ASSLVGGGDEQY
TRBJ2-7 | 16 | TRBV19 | ASSEIPIGGGLIGQQY
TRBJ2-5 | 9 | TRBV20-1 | SATREPTQY
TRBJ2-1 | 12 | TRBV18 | ASSQDSWGAEQF
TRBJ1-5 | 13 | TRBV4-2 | ASSQDKEWRQPQH
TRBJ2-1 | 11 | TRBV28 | ASSLDRYNEQF
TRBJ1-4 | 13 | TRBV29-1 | SVKAVGTANEKLF
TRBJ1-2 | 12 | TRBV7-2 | ASSPTGALYGYT
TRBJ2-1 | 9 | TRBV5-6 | ASSLNREQF
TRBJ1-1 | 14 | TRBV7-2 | ASSLAQGSMNTEAF
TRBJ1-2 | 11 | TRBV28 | ASTPSGFWGYT
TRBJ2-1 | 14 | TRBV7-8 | ASLSSRDRRNNEQF
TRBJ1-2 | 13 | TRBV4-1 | ASSQVALSNYGYT
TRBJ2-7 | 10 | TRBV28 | ASSLLVREQY
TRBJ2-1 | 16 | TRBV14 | ASSQRGTSGRASNEQF
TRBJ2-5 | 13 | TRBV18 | ASSPSTGVGETQY
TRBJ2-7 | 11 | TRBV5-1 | ASSWTGQGEQY
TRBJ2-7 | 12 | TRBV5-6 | ASRLRQGGYEQY
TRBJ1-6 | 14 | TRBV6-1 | ASSEVPGGNNSPLH
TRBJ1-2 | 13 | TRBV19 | ASSTLGTGVFGYT
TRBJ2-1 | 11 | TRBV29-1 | SAIGTGYNEQF
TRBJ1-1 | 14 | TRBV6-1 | ASSAITGYLHTEAF
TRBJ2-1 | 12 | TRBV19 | ASSIDRTFNEQF
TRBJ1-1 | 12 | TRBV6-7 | ASSRKLRNTEAF
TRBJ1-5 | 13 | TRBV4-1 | ASSARHDSNQPQH
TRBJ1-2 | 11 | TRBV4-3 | ASSQEYGVGYT
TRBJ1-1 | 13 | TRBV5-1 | ASSLSTVMNTEAF